Listed below are T cell receptor beta chains from one sample, sequenced in a study of blood T cell repertoires in COVID-19. This table comes from immunoSEQ multiplex PCR, and its TCRdb copy is limited to in-frame clones, with some not included. The sample gives roughly 28,000 clones, about 91% of which show up once; roughly half is in the top ten. The sample taken for sequencing was peripheral blood. The receptor set was obtained from a human donor with acute or convalescent COVID-19. The donor label of this sample is uncertain. Both conserved end residues are part of each CDR3. A D gene is named only where the DNA matches it firmly. Where a row states a size, it is once, few, many or the class of an expanded clone; other rows omit it.

TGTGCTAGTGGTTTGGTATTCAGCGAACCTCTCCCGAACACCGGGGAGCTGTTTTTT CASGLVFSEPLPNTGELFF TRBJ2-2 TRBV12-5 - -
TGTGCCAGCAGTGTGGGACTAGCGGGAGCCAACACCGGGGAGCTGTTTTTT CASSVGLAGANTGELFF TRBJ2-2 TRBV2 - TRBD2
TGTGCCAGCTCACTCCTTGGGACAGGGGCCGGCGGTCGTCACGGCGAGCAGTACTTC CASSLLGTGAGGRHGEQYF TRBJ2-7 TRBV18 - TRBD1
TGTGCCAGTACTCCGGGACTAGCGGACACCGGGGAGCTGTTTTTT CASTPGLADTGELFF TRBJ2-2 TRBV19 - TRBD2
TGTGCCAGCAGCTTAGGCAGGGGGCTTGACTATGGCTACACCTTC CASSLGRGLDYGYTF TRBJ1-2 TRBV7-6 - TRBD1
TGTGCCAGCAGTTACGCGAGACAGGGGGCCACTGAAGCTTTCTTT CASSYARQGATEAFF TRBJ1-1 TRBV6-2/TRBV6-3 - TRBD1
TGTGCCAGCAGCTTGGGTCAGGCTCAGCCCCAGCATTTT CASSLGQAQPQHF TRBJ1-5 TRBV7-9 - -
TGTGCCACGCGGGTAGGGGAAGGAGGGTCCTATGGCTACACCTTC CATRVGEGGSYGYTF TRBJ1-2 TRBV19 - -
TGCGCCAGCAGCCCAGGACAGGGTGGGGCCGGGGAGCTGTTTTTT CASSPGQGGAGELFF TRBJ2-2 TRBV5-1 - TRBD1
TGTGCCAGCGGCACAGGGGGGGTCCTAAGCTCCTATAATTCACCCCTCCACTTT CASGTGGVLSSYNSPLHF TRBJ1-6 TRBV27 - TRBD1
TGCGCCACCAGCTTGCACCGGCAGGGGGCGAACACTGAAGCTTTCTTT CATSLHRQGANTEAFF TRBJ1-1 TRBV5-6 - TRBD1
TGTGCCAGCAGCTTAGCGCAAGGCGGGTTCACAGATACGCAGTATTTT CASSLAQGGFTDTQYF TRBJ2-3 TRBV7-6 few -
TGTGCCAGCAGACAGATCTCGTTTAATTCACCCCTCCACTTT CASRQISFNSPLHF TRBJ1-6 TRBV13 - -
TGTGCCGGGTCGGGCTCCTATAATTCACCCCTCCACTTT CAGSGSYNSPLHF TRBJ1-6 TRBV30 - -
TGTGCCAGCAGCGTAGGGACTAGCGGGGAGGAGACCCAGTACTTC CASSVGTSGEETQYF TRBJ2-5 TRBV11-3 - TRBD2
TGTGCCAGCAGCTTCGGACAGAGGGCTTTCTTT CASSFGQRAFF TRBJ1-1 TRBV5-6 - -
TGTGCCAGCAGCCCCGGGACAGGGAACAATCAGCCCCAGCATTTT CASSPGTGNNQPQHF TRBJ1-5 TRBV11-2 - TRBD1
TGTGCCAAGAAACCCGGGACCCGGGGGGGTGGGTCCTACGAGCAGTACTTC CAKKPGTRGGGSYEQYF TRBJ2-7 TRBV6-4 - TRBD2
TGTGCCAGCAGCCAAGCGTTGGTAGCGGTTATGCAAGAGACCCAGTACTTC CASSQALVAVMQETQYF TRBJ2-5 TRBV3-1/TRBV3-2 - -
TGTGCTAGCAGCTTGGCTCCCGGGACAGGAAACACCATATATTTT CASSLAPGTGNTIYF TRBJ1-3 TRBV7-7 - -
TGTGCCAGCAGCCCCTCGGACAGGGGAGGATCGGCGGACACCTTC CASSPSDRGGSADTF TRBJ1-2 TRBV7-2 - TRBD1
TGTGCCAGCAGGCGTACTCAACTATTGAACACTGAAGCTTTCTTT CASRRTQLLNTEAFF TRBJ1-1 TRBV28 - -
TGTGCCGCGACTAGCGGGAAGGCTGGGGCCAACGTCCTGACTTTC CAATSGKAGANVLTF TRBJ2-6 TRBV30 - TRBD2
TGCGCCAGCAGCTTGGCCCTCGCGGGCTACGAGCAGTACTTC CASSLALAGYEQYF TRBJ2-7 TRBV5-1 - -
TGTGCCAGTAAATCCGAGACAGGGAACGAAAAACTGTTTTTT CASKSETGNEKLFF TRBJ1-4 TRBV19 - TRBD1
TGTGCCAGCAGCTTGATGGGTGGGGAGAATGAAAAACTGTTTTTT CASSLMGGENEKLFF TRBJ1-4 TRBV5-6 - -
TGTGCCAGCAGTCCACACAGGGGACGTACGAGCAATCAGCCCCAGCATTTT CASSPHRGRTSNQPQHF TRBJ1-5 TRBV6-6 - TRBD1
TGTGCCAGCACCTCAGGTTACCAAGAGACCCAGTACTTC CASTSGYQETQYF TRBJ2-5 TRBV7-2 - -
TGTGCCACCCATACCGGGACAGGCAATCAGCCCCAGCATTTT CATHTGTGNQPQHF TRBJ1-5 TRBV19 - TRBD1
TGTGCCAGCAGCTTCTTACTAGGCAATGAGCAGTTCTTC CASSFLLGNEQFF TRBJ2-1 TRBV7-8 - -
TGTGCCAGCTCCCCGGGACAGGACACTGAAGCTTTCTTT CASSPGQDTEAFF TRBJ1-1 TRBV18 - TRBD1
TGTGCCAGCAGCGTAGAGCAGGGCAGCACAGATACGCAGTATTTT CASSVEQGSTDTQYF TRBJ2-3 TRBV9 - -
TGTGCCAGCAGCCCCTGGACTAGCGGAGTACTTGACACCGGGGAGCTGTTTTTT CASSPWTSGVLDTGELFF TRBJ2-2 TRBV7-3 - TRBD2
TGTGCCAGCAGTTACTCCGGGACAGGGAGTAAGACCCAGTACTTC CASSYSGTGSKTQYF TRBJ2-5 TRBV6-5 - TRBD1
TGTGCCAGCTCACCACCCCGGACAGGGATCCCCGAGCAGTACTTC CASSPPRTGIPEQYF TRBJ2-7 TRBV18 - TRBD1
TGCGCCAGCAGCGTCAGACAGGGACTGGGCACTCTCTCCTACAATGAGCAGTTCTTC CASSVRQGLGTLSYNEQFF TRBJ2-1 TRBV10-1 once -
TGCGCCAGCAGCCCCACTAGCGGGAGTAGGTACGAGCAGTACTTC CASSPTSGSRYEQYF TRBJ2-7 TRBV5-1 - TRBD2
TGTGCCACCAGGGCCAAGACAGGAGTAGGGGCCTACAATGAGCAGTTCTTC CATRAKTGVGAYNEQFF TRBJ2-1 TRBV24-1 - -
TGTGCCAGCAGGGCCAGGGGCGTCGAGGGTGAAGCTTTCTTT CASRARGVEGEAFF TRBJ1-1 TRBV2 few -
TGTGCCAGCAGCTTAATTGACAAAACCTACGAGCAGTACTTC CASSLIDKTYEQYF TRBJ2-7 TRBV11-2 - -
TGTGCCAGCAGCTTGAATGGGGGACAGGGTCGGCCTAATGAAAAACTGTTTTTT CASSLNGGQGRPNEKLFF TRBJ1-4 TRBV5-6 - TRBD1
TGTGCCAGCAGAAGCTCAGGGTCCCACTATGGCTACACCTTC CASRSSGSHYGYTF TRBJ1-2 TRBV28 - -
TGTGCCAGCAAGGAGAATAGCAATCAGCCCCAGCATTTT CASKENSNQPQHF TRBJ1-5 TRBV6-5 - -
TGTGCCAGCAGCTTGGGAGGGGGGAACACTGAAGCTTTCTTT CASSLGGGNTEAFF TRBJ1-1 TRBV5-5 - -
TGTGCCAGCTCACCTGGGACAGGGGGCGCTGGGGAGACCCAGTACTTC CASSPGTGGAGETQYF TRBJ2-5 TRBV18 once TRBD1
TGCGCCAGCAGCTTGGTTCTCTCTGGGGCCAACGTCCTGACTTTC CASSLVLSGANVLTF TRBJ2-6 TRBV5-1 - -